Listed below are T cell receptor beta chains from one sample, sequenced in a study of blood T cell repertoires in COVID-19. Using immunoSEQ multiplex PCR, the repertoire was profiled, and TCRdb retains in-frame clones only, with some absent. Of over 200,000 clones listed, roughly 87% are singletons. Specimen: PBMCs or T cells enriched from blood (not recorded which). These receptors came from a man between 18 and 35 years old with acute COVID-19. The CDR3 runs from the conserved cysteine through the conserved F or W.

v_call | cdr3_aa
TRBV4-3 | CASSQDIPSGEQYF
TRBV20-1 | CSARPIETQYF
TRBV18 | CASSPEARQGESQHF
TRBV21-1 | CASRTPGGSTDTQYF
TRBV9 | CASSADSGSATDTQYF
TRBV24-1 | CATSDPGTGSGYTF
TRBV5-5 | CASPTYEQYF
TRBV6-5 | CASSYSKRTEAFF
TRBV28 | CASSLLAPDTTRNTIYF
TRBV5-4 | CASSPGTSAQETQYF
TRBV19 | CASNGGTSTDTQYF
TRBV27 | CASRRQGRNQPQHF
TRBV11-2 | CASSSYRGKLGNQPQHF
TRBV4-1 | CASSQGTYNEQFF